This T cell receptor (beta chain) was retrieved from a study of blood T cell repertoires in COVID-19. Looking at the study overall: Whether acute or convalescent, the COVID-19 samples came from the United States, Italy and Spain. PBMCs, B-cell-depleted T cells, or T cells were the source of the cDNA or gDNA that made up the material.

Seattle's cohort entered during active infection and was followed longitudinally. Original analysis: Reference gene primer amplification yielded estimated nucleated cell counts. TCRdb keeps only in-frame clones here, not all; method: immunoSEQ multiplex PCR. For V, J and clone size, that table is used; D and trimming come from the DNA. The data contain about 300,000 clones, around nine tenths of them singletons. This clonotype originated in a woman aged 25-40 years with COVID-19, enrolled during active disease. The sequencing input was peripheral blood.

The CDR3, as DNA: TGTGCCAGCAGCCTATCAGGGGGAGGTGAGCAGTTCTTC. It is translated as CASSLSGGGEQFF. The V call is TRBV12-3 or TRBV12-4, the J call TRBJ2-1, with D possibly matching TRBD1 (7 bases). There are 13 residues in the CDR3. The V and J ends lost 6 bases and 9 bases respectively, with 15 bases between them.